These T cell receptor beta chains were read from a single sample in a study of T-cell memory formation after mild COVID-19. TCRdb ran MiXCR on the 5' RACE reads and lists one entry per CDR3 protein. Among about 49,000 distinct CDR3 sequences listed, around 7.3% were seen once. Specimen: PBMCs or a T cell subset sorted from them (not recorded which). The receptor set was obtained from a man younger than 35 who had mild COVID-19 (a few samples of this study predate the infection). Cell type and time point are not known. The CDR3 runs from the conserved cysteine through the conserved F or W. The order of the fields is J gene, V gene, D gene, clone size, CDR3 protein, CDR3 DNA. D genes are given only for firm matches. Size is stated for part of the rows, as once, few or many counts, or as a class when the clone is expanded.

J: TRBJ2-1
V: TRBV6-5
D: .
size: few
CDR3: CASTGGRVRSYNEQFF
DNA: TGTGCCAGCACCGGCGGCAGGGTTAGGTCCTACAATGAGCAGTTCTTC

J: TRBJ1-2
V: TRBV20-1
D: TRBD1
size: .
CDR3: CSARERTGVLGGYTF
DNA: TGCAGTGCTAGAGAAAGGACAGGGGTCCTGGGTGGCTACACCTTC

J: TRBJ2-5
V: TRBV6-2/TRBV6-3
D: .
size: few
CDR3: CASSYVAEETQYF
DNA: TGTGCCAGCAGTTACGTGGCGGAGGAGACCCAGTACTTC

J: TRBJ2-5
V: TRBV20-1
D: .
size: few
CDR3: CSARMGEETQYF
DNA: TGCAGTGCTAGAATGGGGGAGGAGACCCAGTACTTC

J: TRBJ2-2
V: TRBV19
D: .
size: .
CDR3: CATARGAGDTGELFF
DNA: TGTGCCACCGCCCGGGGGGCAGGGGACACCGGGGAGCTGTTTTTT

J: TRBJ1-6
V: TRBV4-3
D: .
size: few
CDR3: CASSQGRDSPLHF
DNA: TGCGCCAGCAGCCAAGGCAGGGACTCACCCCTCCACTTT

J: TRBJ1-6
V: TRBV20-1
D: .
size: few
CDR3: CSASQNAPGNSPLHF
DNA: TGCAGTGCTAGTCAAAACGCCCCGGGGAATTCACCCCTCCACTTT

J: TRBJ2-3
V: TRBV7-2
D: TRBD2
size: .
CDR3: CASSLGGLATDTQYF
DNA: TGTGCCAGCAGCTTAGGGGGACTAGCGACAGATACGCAGTATTTT

J: TRBJ1-1
V: TRBV12-3/TRBV12-4
D: TRBD1
size: few
CDR3: CASRLTGGRGTEAFF
DNA: TGTGCCAGCAGATTGACAGGGGGCAGGGGCACTGAAGCTTTCTTT

J: TRBJ2-5
V: TRBV7-2
D: TRBD1
size: few
CDR3: CASSLQGGPETQYF
DNA: TGTGCCAGCAGCCTACAGGGGGGCCCAGAGACCCAGTACTTC

J: TRBJ2-5
V: TRBV12-3/TRBV12-4
D: .
size: few
CDR3: CASSLRGVETQYF
DNA: TGTGCCAGCAGTTTAAGGGGGGTGGAGACCCAGTACTTC

J: TRBJ2-3
V: TRBV25-1
D: .
size: .
CDR3: CASNRGPTDTQYF
DNA: TGTGCCAGCAACCGGGGGCCCACAGATACGCAGTATTTT

J: TRBJ1-5
V: TRBV2
D: .
size: few
CDR3: CASKAEGNQPQHF
DNA: TGTGCCAGCAAGGCTGAGGGCAATCAGCCCCAGCATTTT

J: TRBJ1-4
V: TRBV5-1
D: .
size: .
CDR3: CASSLVSDSTNEKLFF
DNA: TGCGCCAGCAGCTTGGTTTCTGACTCAACTAATGAAAAACTGTTTTTT

J: TRBJ2-3
V: TRBV7-3
D: .
size: many
CDR3: CASSLGASTDTQYF
DNA: TGTGCCAGCAGCTTAGGGGCGAGCACAGATACGCAGTATTTT

J: TRBJ2-5
V: TRBV27
D: TRBD2
size: few
CDR3: CASSLLAGGRETQYF
DNA: TGTGCCAGCAGTTTACTAGCGGGGGGGCGGGAGACCCAGTACTTC

J: TRBJ2-4
V: TRBV20-1
D: .
size: .
CDR3: CSAVANQKAKNIQYF
DNA: TGCAGTGCTGTGGCCAACCAAAAAGCCAAAAACATTCAGTACTTC

J: TRBJ1-5
V: TRBV9
D: TRBD1
size: .
CDR3: CASSVGGGPGSQPQHF
DNA: TGTGCCAGCAGCGTCGGAGGGGGCCCGGGGAGTCAGCCCCAGCATTTT

J: TRBJ2-5
V: TRBV20-1
D: .
size: many
CDR3: CSDARVETQYF
DNA: TGCAGTGACGCCAGGGTAGAGACCCAGTACTTC

J: TRBJ2-3
V: TRBV6-2/TRBV6-3
D: .
size: many
CDR3: CASSQGRQDTQYF
DNA: TGTGCCAGCAGTCAAGGAAGACAAGATACGCAGTATTTT

J: TRBJ2-7
V: TRBV12-3/TRBV12-4
D: .
size: many
CDR3: CASSWASYEQYF
DNA: TGTGCCAGCAGCTGGGCAAGCTACGAGCAGTACTTC

J: TRBJ1-3
V: TRBV15
D: .
size: many
CDR3: CATSVGGALSGNTIYF
DNA: TGTGCCACCAGCGTCGGGGGCGCATTGTCTGGAAACACCATATATTTT

J: TRBJ1-3
V: TRBV2
D: TRBD1
size: few
CDR3: CARRDRGPLFSGNTIYF
DNA: TGTGCCAGACGGGACAGGGGTCCCCTTTTCTCTGGAAACACCATATATTTT

J: TRBJ2-7
V: TRBV3-1
D: .
size: .
CDR3: CASSQGPYRDEQYF
DNA: TGTGCCAGCAGCCAAGGACCTTACAGGGACGAGCAGTACTTC

J: TRBJ1-4
V: TRBV5-1
D: .
size: few
CDR3: CASSKGQPVSDEKLFF
DNA: TGCGCCAGCAGCAAAGGACAGCCAGTCTCGGATGAAAAACTGTTTTTT

J: TRBJ2-3
V: TRBV7-2
D: .
size: few
CDR3: CASSPFTDTQYF
DNA: TGTGCCAGCAGCCCATTCACAGATACGCAGTATTTT

J: TRBJ1-1
V: TRBV10-3
D: TRBD1
size: .
CDR3: CAITSDREGNSFF
DNA: TGTGCCATCACCTCGGACAGGGAAGGCAATTCTTTCTTT

J: TRBJ1-2
V: TRBV2
D: .
size: .
CDR3: CASAGWGTFKYGYTF
DNA: TGTGCCAGCGCGGGATGGGGGACGTTTAAATATGGCTACACCTTC

J: TRBJ1-6
V: TRBV2
D: .
size: few
CDR3: CASSEGGRTSNSPLHF
DNA: TGTGCCAGCAGTGAAGGGGGGCGGACCTCTAATTCACCCCTCCACTTT

J: TRBJ1-2
V: TRBV29-1
D: .
size: many
CDR3: CSVGLKGVTVYGYTF
DNA: TGCAGCGTTGGCCTCAAAGGTGTGACAGTCTATGGCTACACCTTC

J: TRBJ2-1
V: TRBV9
D: TRBD2
size: many
CDR3: CASSVGIAGGPSNEQFF
DNA: TGTGCCAGCAGCGTAGGGATAGCGGGGGGGCCGAGTAATGAGCAGTTCTTC

J: TRBJ1-4
V: TRBV5-1
D: TRBD1
size: few
CDR3: CASSLGQGNEKLFF
DNA: TGCGCCAGCAGCCTCGGACAGGGTAATGAAAAACTGTTTTTT

J: TRBJ1-6
V: TRBV5-1
D: .
size: few
CDR3: CASSPPEGNSPLHF
DNA: TGCGCCAGCAGCCCTCCGGAGGGTAATTCACCCCTCCACTTT

J: TRBJ2-7
V: TRBV20-1
D: .
size: few
CDR3: CSAVRRDTYEQYF
DNA: TGCAGTGCTGTCCGAAGGGACACCTACGAGCAGTACTTC

J: TRBJ2-5
V: TRBV9
D: TRBD2
size: many
CDR3: CASSVVTSGGQETQYF
DNA: TGTGCCAGCAGCGTAGTCACTAGCGGGGGTCAAGAGACCCAGTACTTC

J: TRBJ2-7
V: TRBV12-3/TRBV12-4
D: .
size: few
CDR3: CASSPDTFSYEQYF
DNA: TGTGCCAGCAGTCCTGACACCTTCTCCTACGAGCAGTACTTC

J: TRBJ2-1
V: TRBV20-1
D: TRBD2
size: .
CDR3: CSASPSGGQYNEQFF
DNA: TGCAGTGCTAGCCCTAGCGGGGGGCAATACAATGAGCAGTTCTTC

J: TRBJ1-6
V: TRBV9
D: .
size: few
CDR3: CASSVEGYGDSPLHF
DNA: TGTGCCAGCAGCGTAGAAGGGTATGGAGATTCACCCCTCCACTTT

J: TRBJ2-5
V: TRBV20-1
D: TRBD2
size: few
CDR3: CSARLAGSQETQYF
DNA: TGCAGTGCTAGACTAGCGGGGAGCCAAGAGACCCAGTACTTC

J: TRBJ1-5
V: TRBV20-1
D: TRBD1
size: .
CDR3: CSARVTGRNQPQHF
DNA: TGCAGTGCTAGGGTGACAGGGAGGAATCAGCCCCAGCATTTT

J: TRBJ1-1
V: TRBV5-1
D: TRBD1
size: few
CDR3: CASSAGGQGGTEAFF
DNA: TGCGCCAGCAGCGCAGGGGGACAGGGTGGCACTGAAGCTTTCTTT

J: TRBJ1-6
V: TRBV5-1
D: TRBD1
size: .
CDR3: CASSPWTGRPSPLHF
DNA: TGCGCCAGCAGCCCCTGGACAGGGCGGCCCTCACCCCTCCACTTT

J: TRBJ1-1
V: TRBV6-6
D: TRBD1
size: few
CDR3: CASNRGPEAFF
DNA: TGTGCCAGCAACAGGGGTCCTGAAGCTTTCTTT

J: TRBJ2-6
V: TRBV29-1
D: .
size: .
CDR3: CSATGGGSGANVLTF
DNA: TGCAGCGCAACCGGAGGGGGCTCTGGGGCCAACGTCCTGACTTTC

J: TRBJ2-3
V: TRBV6-5
D: TRBD2
size: .
CDR3: CASSYSRLAGTDTQYF
DNA: TGTGCCAGCAGTTACTCGAGACTAGCGGGGACAGATACGCAGTATTTT

J: TRBJ1-2
V: TRBV28
D: .
size: .
CDR3: CASRSPPGHVYGYTF
DNA: TGTGCCAGCAGGTCGCCCCCGGGACACGTCTATGGCTACACCTTC

J: TRBJ1-5
V: TRBV4-3
D: .
size: .
CDR3: CASSQDPSGNQPQHF
DNA: TGCGCCAGCAGCCAAGATCCATCGGGGAATCAGCCCCAGCATTTT

J: TRBJ2-5
V: TRBV5-4
D: TRBD2
size: many
CDR3: CASSAGVQETQYF
DNA: TGTGCCAGCAGCGCGGGGGTGCAAGAGACCCAGTACTTC

J: TRBJ1-6
V: TRBV5-1
D: TRBD1
size: .
CDR3: CASSPRTGSRSPLHF
DNA: TGCGCCAGCAGCCCAAGGACAGGGTCGCGATCACCCCTCCACTTT

J: TRBJ2-5
V: TRBV4-3
D: .
size: many
CDR3: CASSQDGYRETQYF
DNA: TGCGCCAGCAGCCAAGATGGTTATAGGGAGACCCAGTACTTC

J: TRBJ2-5
V: TRBV5-1
D: .
size: many
CDR3: CASNPGRGGAETQYF
DNA: TGCGCCAGCAACCCTGGGAGGGGGGGGGCCGAGACCCAGTACTTC

J: TRBJ2-7
V: TRBV2
D: TRBD2
size: few
CDR3: CASTAGRGAYEQYF
DNA: TGTGCCAGCACCGCGGGGCGGGGGGCGTACGAGCAGTACTTC

J: TRBJ1-5
V: TRBV6-6
D: TRBD1
size: .
CDR3: CASSFPTGRAQHF
DNA: TGTGCCAGCAGTTTCCCGACAGGGCGGGCCCAGCATTTT

J: TRBJ1-2
V: TRBV6-6
D: .
size: .
CDR3: CASVGSSYGYTF
DNA: TGTGCCAGCGTAGGGTCCTCCTATGGCTACACCTTC

J: TRBJ1-4
V: TRBV20-1
D: .
size: many
CDR3: CSASPGLGGEKLFF
DNA: TGCAGTGCTTCCCCGGGACTGGGAGGTGAAAAACTGTTTTTT

J: TRBJ1-4
V: TRBV12-3/TRBV12-4
D: .
size: few
CDR3: CASQLRVGEKLFF
DNA: TGTGCCAGCCAACTTCGGGTCGGGGAAAAACTGTTTTTT

J: TRBJ2-1
V: TRBV6-6
D: TRBD2
size: .
CDR3: CASSPSGGGYNEQFF
DNA: TGTGCCAGCAGTCCCTCGGGCGGGGGCTACAATGAGCAGTTCTTC

J: TRBJ2-7
V: TRBV5-1
D: .
size: .
CDR3: CASSLEAAYSYEQYF
DNA: TGCGCCAGCAGCTTGGAGGCAGCCTACTCCTACGAGCAGTACTTC

J: TRBJ2-4
V: TRBV3-1
D: .
size: many
CDR3: CASSQEQTAKNIQYF
DNA: TGTGCCAGCAGCCAAGAACAGACAGCCAAAAACATTCAGTACTTC